This TCR beta chain was retrieved from a study of cytomegalovirus exposure and HLA in healthy donors. General study results and limits: Later on, a genetic analysis was performed. It linked a missense variant in DCLRE1C with V- and J-gene trimming of TCR beta. DRB1 had the most TCR associations and HLA-C the fewest, a later analysis found, with rates varying by HLA locus.

Germline V gene lookup returns CDR1 SNHLY and CDR2 FYNNEI. The length of the CDR3 is 15 residues. V was clipped by 3 bases and J by 4 bases; unmatched bases: 2. The PCR contained 60 Vbeta and 13 Jbeta primers. Clones were read by immunoSEQ multiplex PCR, and TCRdb kept only the in-frame ones, dropping some. The sample shows roughly 100,000 clones, about four fifths of them seen only once. This clone has only a few counts. No antigen is known for it. Sequencing was done on a sample of PBMCs. The source of this sequence is a woman aged 40 to 50 in good health and CMV-seronegative. This chain connects TRBV2 to TRBJ2-3; 12 nucleotides agree with TRBD2. CDR3 protein: CASSETSGSSDTQYF. The CDR3 DNA reads as TGTGCCAGCAGTGAGACTAGCGGGAGCTCAGATACGCAGTATTTT.